These T cell receptor beta chains were read from a single sample in a study of neurological immune-mediated disorders. MiXCR was run by TCRdb on the 5' RACE reads, yielding one entry per CDR3 protein. Counted here are 60,000 to 90,000 distinct CDR3 sequences, 10% to 13% occurring once; the ten biggest clones make up roughly a tenth. The source material was PBMCs. These TCRs come from a man younger than 45 in good health. CDR3s include the opening cysteine and the closing phenylalanine or tryptophan. The D gene is left open where the match is weak. Rows give clone size only sometimes, using once, few, many, or a class for an expanded clone.

V	D	J	size	CDR3	DNA
TRBV5-1	NA	TRBJ2-3	many	CASSWGVAYTDTQYF	TGCGCCAGCAGCTGGGGGGTAGCCTACACAGATACGCAGTATTTT
TRBV5-1	TRBD1	TRBJ2-2	many	CASSLDRGAGELFF	TGCGCCAGCAGCTTGGACAGGGGAGCCGGGGAGCTGTTTTTT
TRBV5-1	TRBD2	TRBJ2-3	few	CASSSASGSSRDTQYF	TGCGCCAGCAGCTCGGCTAGCGGGAGTTCCAGAGATACGCAGTATTTT
TRBV7-9	NA	TRBJ2-7	NA	CASSLGRTGDSYEQYF	TGTGCCAGCAGCTTAGGTCGCACAGGAGATAGCTACGAGCAGTACTTC
TRBV29-1	TRBD2	TRBJ2-7	many	CSVAGDTYEQYF	TGCAGCGTCGCGGGGGATACCTACGAGCAGTACTTC
TRBV5-1	NA	TRBJ2-2	many	CASRIGINTGELFF	TGCGCCAGCAGGATCGGAATTAACACCGGGGAGCTGTTTTTT
TRBV18	TRBD1	TRBJ2-7	NA	CASSPAGTGLGEQYF	TGTGCCAGCTCACCAGCAGGGACAGGGTTGGGCGAGCAGTACTTC
TRBV10-3	TRBD1	TRBJ2-7	many	CAISDAGQGSYEQYF	TGTGCCATCAGTGACGCGGGACAGGGTTCTTACGAGCAGTACTTC
TRBV10-3	NA	TRBJ2-7	many	CAIRPPLATAEQYF	TGTGCCATCAGACCCCCCCTGGCGACCGCCGAGCAGTACTTC
TRBV27	NA	TRBJ2-2	few	CASSLLGIGRANTGELFF	TGTGCCAGCAGTTTATTGGGTATCGGGCGGGCGAACACCGGGGAGCTGTTTTTT
TRBV5-1	NA	TRBJ2-3	many	CASSLEGADTQYF	TGCGCCAGCAGCTTGGAGGGAGCAGATACGCAGTATTTT
TRBV2	NA	TRBJ2-5	many	CASKGRGETQYF	TGTGCCAGCAAAGGGCGCGGGGAGACCCAGTACTTC
TRBV25-1	NA	TRBJ2-1	many	CASDGGSSYNEQFF	TGTGCCAGTGATGGGGGCAGCTCCTACAATGAGCAGTTCTTC
TRBV29-1	TRBD1	TRBJ2-7	many	CSVAGDRGYLYEQYF	TGCAGCGTTGCCGGCGACAGGGGATACCTATACGAGCAGTACTTC
TRBV5-6	NA	TRBJ1-6	many	CASSSSVGIYNSPLHF	TGTGCCAGCAGCTCCTCCGTGGGGATCTATAATTCACCCCTCCACTTT
TRBV25-1	TRBD2	TRBJ2-3	many	CASSTFGLAVTDTQYF	TGTGCCAGCAGTACCTTTGGACTAGCGGTCACAGATACGCAGTATTTT
TRBV7-2	NA	TRBJ1-4	many	CASSLGGAGVGEKLFF	TGTGCCAGCAGCTTAGGGGGCGCAGGGGTAGGCGAAAAACTGTTTTTT